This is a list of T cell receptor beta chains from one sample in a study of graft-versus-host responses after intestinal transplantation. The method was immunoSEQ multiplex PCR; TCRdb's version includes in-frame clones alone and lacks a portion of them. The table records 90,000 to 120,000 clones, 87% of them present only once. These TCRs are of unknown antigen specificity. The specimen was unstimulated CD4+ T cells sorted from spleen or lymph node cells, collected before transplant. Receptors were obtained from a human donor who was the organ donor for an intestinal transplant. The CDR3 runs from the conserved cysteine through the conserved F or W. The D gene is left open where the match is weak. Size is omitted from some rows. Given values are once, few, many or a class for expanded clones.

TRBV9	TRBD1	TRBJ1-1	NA	TGTGCCAGCAGCGATCGGGACAGGGGGAACACTGAAGCTTTCTTT	CASSDRDRGNTEAFF
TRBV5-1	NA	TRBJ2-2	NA	TGCGCCAGCAGCGACCGGGGCCGTAACATCGGGGAGCTGTTTTTT	CASSDRGRNIGELFF
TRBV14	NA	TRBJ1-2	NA	TGTGCCAGCAGCGCGGTCATTAACTATGGCTACACCTTC	CASSAVINYGYTF
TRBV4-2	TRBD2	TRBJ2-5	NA	TGTGCCAGCAGCCCTAGCGGGGGGGGAACCCAAGAGACCCAGTACTTC	CASSPSGGGTQETQYF
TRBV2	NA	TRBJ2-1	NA	TGTGCCAGCAGTATGGTAAGGGGTGGGCAGTTCTTC	CASSMVRGGQFF
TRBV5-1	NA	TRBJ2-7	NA	TGCGCCAGCAGCGGCGGGACTCTAGCCTCGGACGAGCAGTACTTC	CASSGGTLASDEQYF
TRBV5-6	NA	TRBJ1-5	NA	TGTGCCAGCAGCCTAACGGCTCGGCGGGGCCAGCCCCAGCATTTT	CASSLTARRGQPQHF
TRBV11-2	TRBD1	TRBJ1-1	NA	TGTGCCAGCAGCTTTCAGACAGGGATTAACACTGAAGCTTTCTTT	CASSFQTGINTEAFF
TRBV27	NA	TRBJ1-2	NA	TGTGCCAGCAGTTTCCCCCAGGGTGATGGCTACACCTTC	CASSFPQGDGYTF
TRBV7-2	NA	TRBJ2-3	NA	TGTGCCAGCAGCTTATACCGAGAAGGTACGCAGTATTTT	CASSLYREGTQYF
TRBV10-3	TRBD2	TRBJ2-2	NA	TGTGCCATCAGTGGGACTAGCGGGAACACCGGGGAGCTGTTTTTT	CAISGTSGNTGELFF
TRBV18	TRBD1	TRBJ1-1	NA	TGTGCCAGCTCACCCCTCAGGGGGACTGAAGCTTTCTTT	CASSPLRGTEAFF
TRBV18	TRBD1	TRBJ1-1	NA	TGTGCCAGCTCACTCCGGGACAGGGTTGACACTGAAGCTTTCTTT	CASSLRDRVDTEAFF
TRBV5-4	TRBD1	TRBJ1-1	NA	TGTGCCAGCAGCTTGGGGGGACAGGGAACTATGAACACTGAAGCTTTCTTT	CASSLGGQGTMNTEAFF
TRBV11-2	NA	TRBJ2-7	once	TGTGCCAGCAGCCCCCGTAGGGGGGTCTCCTACGAGCAGTACTTC	CASSPRRGVSYEQYF
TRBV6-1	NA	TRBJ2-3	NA	TGTGCCAGCAGTGAAGGCTGGGGGGGCCCCACAGATACGCAGTATTTT	CASSEGWGGPTDTQYF
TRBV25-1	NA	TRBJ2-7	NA	TGTGCCAGCCAGGGCCCAAAACCTCCCTACGAGCAGTACTTC	CASQGPKPPYEQYF
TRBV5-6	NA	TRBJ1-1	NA	TGTGCCAGCAGCTTCCCGGCTGGCAGGAGGGACACTGAAGCTTTCTTT	CASSFPAGRRDTEAFF
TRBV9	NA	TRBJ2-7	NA	TGTGCCAGCAGCGGCCGGACAGGCGGGAGCCTAGGCCCCTACGAGCAGTACTTC	CASSGRTGGSLGPYEQYF
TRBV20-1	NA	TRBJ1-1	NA	TGCAGTGCTACCGTGAACACTGAAGCTTTCTTT	CSATVNTEAFF
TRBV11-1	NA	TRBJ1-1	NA	TGTGCCAGCAGCTTAGAAAGAGGGGGAGTCACTGAAGCTTTCTTT	CASSLERGGVTEAFF
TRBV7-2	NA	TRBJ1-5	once	TGTGCCAGCAGCTTAAACAGACCTAATAGCAATCAGCCCCAGCATTTT	CASSLNRPNSNQPQHF